This T cell receptor beta chain was captured in a study of blood T cell repertoires in COVID-19. Per the germline V gene, CDR1 is LGHNA and CDR2 is YNFKEQ. The CDR3 length is 15 residues. V gave up 0 bases and J gave up 3 bases, with 8 bases separating them. Authors' methods: Scientists estimated how many nucleated cells there were by amplifying reference gene primers. Profiled with immunoSEQ multiplex PCR; TCRdb holds only in-frame clones, not every one. V and J calls and clone size are given by that table; D and trimming were obtained from the DNA. Altogether around 390,000 clones are present, 80% to 90% being singletons, with the ten largest covering 10%.

The clonotype originates from a woman aged 45-65 years who had recovered from COVID-19. The sequencing sample was made of PBMCs or T cells enriched from blood (not recorded which). The chain employs TRBV4-2 and TRBJ2-2; TRBD1 might be the D (5 bases). The CDR3 DNA reads as TGTGCCAGCAGCCAAGATCTAGGGGACACCGGGGAGCTGTTTTTT. Translated, it gives CASSQDLGDTGELFF.